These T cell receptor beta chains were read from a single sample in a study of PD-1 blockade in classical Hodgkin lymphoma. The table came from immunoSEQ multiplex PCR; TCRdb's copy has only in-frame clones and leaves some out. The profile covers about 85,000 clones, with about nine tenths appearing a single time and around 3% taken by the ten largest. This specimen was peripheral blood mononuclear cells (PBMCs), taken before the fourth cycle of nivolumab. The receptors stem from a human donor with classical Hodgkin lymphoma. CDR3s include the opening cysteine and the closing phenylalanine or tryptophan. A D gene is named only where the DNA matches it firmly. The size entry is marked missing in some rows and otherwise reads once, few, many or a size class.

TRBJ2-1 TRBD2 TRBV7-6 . CASSSLAGANNEQFF TGTGCCAGCAGTTCCCTAGCGGGGGCTAACAATGAGCAGTTCTTC
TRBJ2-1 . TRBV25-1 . CASSEVGLGVEQFF TGTGCCAGCAGTGAAGTAGGCCTAGGGGTTGAGCAGTTCTTC
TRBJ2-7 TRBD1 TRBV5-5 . CASSPPAWTGAHEQYF TGTGCCAGCAGCCCCCCTGCCTGGACAGGGGCCCACGAGCAGTACTTC
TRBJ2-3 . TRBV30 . CAWSPSIRDTQYF TGTGCCTGGAGTCCCTCAATCCGGGATACGCAGTATTTT
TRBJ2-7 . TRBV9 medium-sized CASSVGGGGYEQYF TGTGCCAGCAGCGTAGGAGGGGGAGGCTACGAGCAGTACTTC
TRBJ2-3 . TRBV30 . CAWSPSSRPVGGTQYF TGTGCCTGGAGCCCCTCGAGCAGGCCCGTCGGTGGTACGCAGTATTTT
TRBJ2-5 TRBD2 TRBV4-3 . CASSQRLAGGGETQYF TGCGCCAGCAGCCAAAGACTAGCGGGGGGAGGGGAGACCCAGTACTTC
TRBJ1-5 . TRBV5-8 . CASSLRVWPQHF TGTGCCAGCAGCTTAAGGGTTTGGCCCCAGCATTTT
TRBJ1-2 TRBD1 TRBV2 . CASSEWTGRGYTF TGTGCCAGCAGTGAATGGACAGGTCGGGGCTACACCTTC
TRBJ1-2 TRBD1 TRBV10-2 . CASSVQGGYGYTF TGCGCCAGCAGTGTGCAGGGGGGGTATGGCTACACCTTC